This TCR beta chain derives from a study of beta chain features in type 1 diabetes. Study-level points and caveats: Within each of all four CD4+ subsets, Type 1 diabetes patients had TCRB CDR3s that were moderately but significantly shorter. Comparison showed that naive, central memory and Treg TCRB repertoires appeared more similar among patients than among healthy donors. For patients and controls alike, PCR might favor shorter templates to the same degree.

Via CD45RO/CCR7/CD25/CD127/CD95/CD27, cells of the CD4+ naive, central memory, regulatory and stem cell-like memory subsets were sorted. Looked up from germline, CDR1 is SGHNT and CDR2 is YYREEE (reference sequence). With 4 bases removed from V and 0 bases from J, the gap between germline ends came to 13 bases. The CDR3 sequence is 15 residues long. The sequenced template was cDNA made from the entire isolated RNA. Some clones are missing from TCRdb's copy, which holds only in-frame ones; the method was immunoSEQ multiplex PCR. The data contain 120,000 to 150,000 clones, approximately 13% of them singletons. As regards this clone: The antigen remains undetermined.

The chain is built from TRBV5-4 and TRBJ1-1; possible D gene TRBD1, 6 bases. The material sequenced was central memory CD4+ T cells from blood. The sequence came from a man aged 18 to 35 with type 1 diabetes. This CDR3 is CASSRTGQLNTEAFF. The CDR3 DNA is TGTGCCAGCAGCCGGACCGGACAGTTGAACACTGAAGCTTTCTTT.